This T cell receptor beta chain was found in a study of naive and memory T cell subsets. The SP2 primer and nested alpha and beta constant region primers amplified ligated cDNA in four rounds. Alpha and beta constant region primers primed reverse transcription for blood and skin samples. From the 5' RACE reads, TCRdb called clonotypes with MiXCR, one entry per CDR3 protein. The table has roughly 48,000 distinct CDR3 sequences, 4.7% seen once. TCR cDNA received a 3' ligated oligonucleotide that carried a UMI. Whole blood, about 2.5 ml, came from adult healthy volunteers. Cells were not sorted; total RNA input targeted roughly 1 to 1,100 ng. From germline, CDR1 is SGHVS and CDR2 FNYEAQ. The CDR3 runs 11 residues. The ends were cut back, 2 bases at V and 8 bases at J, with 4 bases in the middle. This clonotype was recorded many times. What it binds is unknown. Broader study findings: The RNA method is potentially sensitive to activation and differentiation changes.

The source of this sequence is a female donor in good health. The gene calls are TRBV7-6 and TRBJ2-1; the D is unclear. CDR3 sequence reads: CASSLFDEQFF. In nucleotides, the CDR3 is TGTGCCAGCAGCTTATTTGATGAGCAGTTCTTC.